This T cell receptor (beta chain) comes out of a study of OX40 agonist ivuxolimab in advanced cancers. Across the study: It was permissible to have had prior anti-PD-1, anti-PD-L1 or anti-CTLA-4 therapy, and under 45% had some. Study-wide findings and caveats: At 0.1 to 3.0 mg/kg and by week 6, CD4+ and CD8+ T cells in the blood had expanded clonally.

The table came from immunoSEQ multiplex PCR; TCRdb's copy has only in-frame clones and leaves some out. The sample shows 55,000 to 70,000 clones, roughly 84% of them seen only once. Patients with a history of autoimmune disease or on systemic immunosuppression were excluded. Per the germline V gene, CDR1 is SGHAT and CDR2 is FQDESV (reference sequence). The CDR3 extends over 13 amino acids. V gave up 5 bases and J gave up 1 base, with 8 bases separating them. Details on this clone: Its antigen is unidentified.

This chain joins TRBV11-1 and TRBJ1-1; no definite D call. The sequences come from CD4+ or CD8+ T cells sorted from blood, collected in a trial of the OX40 agonist ivuxolimab. The TCR comes from an adult with an advanced solid tumor such as melanoma, head and neck, liver or kidney cancer. CDR3 region: CASSKSGNTEAFF. In DNA form, the CDR3 reads TGTGCCAGCAGCAAGTCGGGGAACACTGAAGCTTTCTTT.